The present entry profiles one T cell receptor beta chain with its context. Its target is unknown. The record originates from a study of cytomegalovirus exposure and HLA in healthy donors. Deletions cut 2 bases from V and 5 bases from J, with 6 bases between. This CDR3 contains 12 residues. The germline CDR1 and CDR2 sequences are MNHNS and SASEGT. General study findings and limits: According to a subsequent analysis, TCR clusters identified in the first cohort showed a tendency to co-occur across the approximately 110 validation repertoires. It was reported that the classifier diagnosed cytomegalovirus status with high specificity and sensitivity in both the original and validation cohorts. Despite most TCR sequences being rare, some public TCRs occurred in many donors. Altogether, some 170 TCR beta chains were recorded as cytomegalovirus-associated.

Measured with immunoSEQ multiplex PCR; TCRdb has only the in-frame clones, and not every one. Of 260,000 or so clones listed, roughly 91% are singletons. The sample taken for sequencing was PBMCs. The chain uses TRBV6-1 and TRBJ2-5; D unresolved. This sequence was found in a woman between 25 and 40 years old in good health and CMV-seronegative. CDR3 protein: CASSEFWETQYF. The DNA of the CDR3 is TGTGCCAGCAGTGAATTCTGGGAGACCCAGTACTTC.